Below, one T cell receptor (beta chain) is given with its context. This sample was taken from a study of control samples from healthy donors and cancer patients. Profiled with immunoSEQ multiplex PCR; TCRdb holds only in-frame clones, not every one. This table has about 42,000 clones, roughly 80% appearing once. The CDR3 covers 18 residues. From germline, CDR1 is SGHTA and CDR2 FQGNSA. The V end was cut by 1 base, the J end by 2 bases, with 18 bases between. V usage is TRBV7-2 and J usage is TRBJ1-5; D might be TRBD1 (5 bases). The TCR comes from a man in his sixties in good health. Specimen: blood. The CDR3 protein is CASSLDSVFRDRNQPQHF. The DNA of the CDR3 is TGTGCCAGCAGCTTAGATTCTGTGTTCAGGGATCGCAATCAGCCCCAGCATTTT. Looking up the rest from reference TRBV7-2 and TRBJ1-5 gives the full variable domain: GAGVSQSPSNKVTEKGKDVELRCDPISGHTALYWYRQSLGQGLEFLIYFQGNSAPDKSGLPSDRFSAERTGGSVSTLTIQRTQQEDSAVYLCASSLDSVFRDRNQPQHFGDGTRLSIL.